These T cell receptor beta chains were read from a single sample in a study of Graves' ophthalmopathy and Graves' hyperthyroidism. TCRdb reanalysed the multiplex PCR reads using MiXCR and keeps one entry per CDR3 protein. Of fewer than 350,000 distinct CDR3 sequences listed, 15% to 20% are singletons. Sequences were obtained from peripheral blood. The receptor set was obtained from an adult man with Graves' ophthalmopathy. Both conserved end residues are trimmed from each CDR3.

j_call v_call cdr3_aa
TRBJ2-5 TRBV7-7 ASSLLAGGQETQY
TRBJ2-7 TRBV20-1 SAPTSVQTYEQY
TRBJ2-6 TRBV11-2 ASKQSMGPTKAGANVLT
TRBJ1-5 TRBV29-1 SVGARNQPQH
TRBJ2-2 TRBV20-1 SAYDWSGELF
TRBJ1-2 TRBV20-1 SARGTNNYGYT
TRBJ2-5 TRBV12-3/TRBV12-4 ASKEQGNSETQY
TRBJ1-2 TRBV28 ASSLFVHYGYT
TRBJ1-5 TRBV28 ASSPGARGRGQPQH
TRBJ2-3 TRBV6-5 ASRAGGPTDTQY
TRBJ2-7 TRBV15 ATSRSGTGAYEQY
TRBJ2-7 TRBV10-3 AISEWVGLADYEQY
TRBJ1-3 TRBV6-2/TRBV6-3 ASSRDIGNTIY
TRBJ2-7 TRBV20-1 SANSGRAGMYEQY
TRBJ2-2 TRBV20-1 SARAGGRLSTGELF
TRBJ1-5 TRBV20-1 SAKPGQGAIQPQH
TRBJ1-2 TRBV5-1 ASSVGQQDLYGYT
TRBJ2-7 TRBV24-1 ATSDRGGETYEQY
TRBJ2-7 TRBV7-2 ASSWASSYEQY
TRBJ1-5 TRBV19 ASSALRASYSNQPQH
TRBJ2-7 TRBV28 ASSLGGQPVYEQY
TRBJ1-1 TRBV7-9 ASMAGAPLNTEAF
TRBJ2-5 TRBV11-2 ASSDGLAGVTETQY
TRBJ1-2 TRBV29-1 SVEDRRGVNGYT
TRBJ1-3 TRBV15 ATSITAQGYGNTIY
TRBJ2-7 TRBV2 ASSVGAAGYEQY
TRBJ1-2 TRBV6-5 ASSYGGQGDYGYT
TRBJ2-4 TRBV11-2 ASSLVAEVVDIQY